The 9 T cell receptor beta chains below were found in one sample sequenced in a study of tumor and adjacent non-tumor tissue in lung cancer. The library came from three nested PCR rounds adapted from ARM-PCR protocols. TCRdb passed the multiplex PCR reads through MiXCR, listing each CDR3 protein once. The sample includes about 75,000 distinct CDR3 sequences, about three quarters seen only once; the top ten take about 12%. This sample's RNA came from whole unsorted tissue. Sample: lung tumor tissue. The receptors stem from a woman in her fifties or sixties with non-small cell lung cancer.

This chain joins TRBV20-1 and TRBJ1-4, with D unclear. Germline values: CDR1 DFQATT, CDR2 SNEGSKA (reference sequence). The V end lost 8 bases, the J end lost 2 bases, and 15 bases lay between the germline ends. The CDR3 is made up of 14 amino acids. The DNA of the CDR3 is TGCAGTCCTTTTCCCACCGCTACTAATGAAAAACTGTTTTTT. Protein: CSPFPTATNEKLFF.

As to this clonotype: Sequence at one end of the junction differs from germline and may be a read error. The V and J genes are TRBV12-3 or TRBV12-4 and TRBJ2-1, with D possibly being TRBD2 (6 bases). The CDR3 length is 14 residues. This CDR3 reads CATGATKDYNGQFF. DNA for the CDR3: TGTGCCACCGGCGCGACGAAGGACTACAATGGGCAGTTCTTC.

Notes on this clonotype: A read error may account for a junction end that differs from germline. The chain is built from TRBV6-1 and TRBJ2-5; TRBD1 matches at 7 bases. This CDR3 is built from 16 residues. Germline CDR1 and CDR2: MNHNS and SASEGT. The CDR3 DNA reads as TGTGCCAACAGTGAAGGAACACTGGGACAGCTAGTGACCCAATACTTC. Its protein product is CANSEGTLGQLVTQYF.

Remarks on this clonotype: A read error is possible here, since a much larger clone lies one base away. The V gene is TRBV28, the J gene TRBJ1-2; D is uncertain. The V and J ends lost 2 bases and 5 bases respectively, with 12 bases between them. The germline V gene has CDR1 MDHEN and CDR2 SYDVKM. The CDR3 is made up of 14 amino acids. The chain's CDR3 is CASSLGLVWYGYTF. In nucleotides, the CDR3 is TGTGCCAGCAGTTTAGGTCTAGTATGGTATGGCTACACCTTC.

The sample holds one count of this clonotype. A much larger clonotype is one base distant, so this may be a read error. V usage is TRBV7-9 and J usage is TRBJ2-5; no definite D call. The V end was cut by 5 bases, the J end by 5 bases, with 9 bases between. The CDR3 runs to 12 residues. Germline CDR1 and CDR2: SEHNR and FQNEAQ (reference sequence). This CDR3 reads CASSAVTETQYF. The CDR3 DNA reads TGTGCCAGCAGCGCCGTGACCGAGACCCAGTACTTC.

The chain uses TRBV28 and TRBJ2-7, with TRBD1 identical over 7 bases. Per the germline V gene, CDR1 is MDHEN and CDR2 is SYDVKM. There are 14 residues in the CDR3. Losses at the gene ends were 3 bases for V and 4 bases for J; bases not matched to a gene: 6. Here the CDR3 reads CASSFPGQEYEQYF. The CDR3 bases are TGTGCCAGCAGTTTCCCCGGACAGGAGTACGAGCAGTACTTC.

This clonotype was observed once. Its ends do not fully match the called genes, so a read error is possible. V gene TRBV29-1 combines with J gene TRBJ2-3; TRBD2 matches 7 bases. This CDR3 spans 14 amino acids. Germline values: CDR1 SQVTM, CDR2 ANQGSEA. As DNA, the CDR3 is TGCAGCGTCTCTTGCGGGAGAGAGTCAGATATGCAGTATTTT. Protein: CSVSCGRESDMQYF.

This clonotype was detected only a few times. The chain has TRBV12-3 or TRBV12-4 and TRBJ2-2; the D gene could be TRBD1 or TRBD2 (6 bases each). V was shortened by 8 bases and J by 0 bases, with 13 bases between the two germline ends. The CDR3 sequence is 15 residues long. For the CDR3, the DNA is TGTGCCAGCCGGGGGTGGGACACGAACACCGGGGAGCTGTTTTTT. The encoded protein is CASRGWDTNTGELFF.

In the case of this clonotype: At one of its ends the junction is not consistent with the germline gene, which may arise from a read error. The genes are TRBV20-1 and TRBJ1-1; D possibly corresponds to TRBD1 (5 bases). Germline lookup yields CDR1 DFQATT and CDR2 SNEGSKA (reference sequence). The CDR3 spans 15 residues. DNA of the CDR3: TGCAGTGCTAGAGATTCGCGGGGACCGAACACTGATGCTTTCTTT. It is translated as CSARDSRGPNTDAFF.